The T cell receptor (beta chain) described here comes from a study of cytomegalovirus exposure and HLA in healthy donors. Broader study findings: Evidence from a later analysis indicated that most CMV-associated TCR beta chains looked HLA-restricted. Per a later analysis, approximately 16,000 TCR beta sequences showed association with HLA alleles at 0.05 false discovery rate. When analyzed later, the rates of TCR association showed variation by HLA locus, with DRB1 the most and HLA-C the fewest.

PCR was performed using 60 Vbeta and 13 Jbeta primers. Data came from immunoSEQ multiplex PCR; TCRdb stores just in-frame clones and leaves some out. Here the sample spans 30,000 to 50,000 clones, 60% to 70% being singletons. Regarding this clone: Its antigen is currently unknown.

V dropped 5 bases and J dropped 11; count of bases not matched to a gene: 7. The CDR3 runs to 13 residues. Germline V gene lookup returns CDR1 SGHAT and CDR2 FQDESV (reference sequence). Sequencing used PBMCs. The TCR was taken from a man in his forties in good health and CMV-seronegative. This chain connects TRBV11-1 to TRBJ2-2, with 8 nucleotides matching TRBD2. The CDR3 sequence is CASSPGGVGELFF. The CDR3, as DNA: TGTGCCAGCAGCCCCGGGGGGGTCGGAGAGCTGTTTTTT.